This TCR beta chain derives from a study of lymphopenia after photon versus proton radiotherapy. General study findings and limits: Relative stability marked proton patients; photon patients lost diversity and naive cells. Post-nadir diversity loss with photons came from oligoclonal expansion, particularly CD8+ Temra cells.

The CDR3 loop spans 16 amino acids. Trimming took off 0 bases at V and 3 bases at J, with 14 bases between the two ends. The germline gives CDR1 SGHAT, CDR2 FQNNGV. The protocol was immunoSEQ multiplex PCR, while the TCRdb copy is restricted to in-frame clones and leaves out a portion. The profile covers some 20,000 clones, with over 80% appearing a single time and approximately 6.5% taken by the ten largest. Concerning this clone itself: The antigen remains undetermined.

The rearrangement links TRBV11-2 to TRBJ1-2; D unclear. The TCR was taken from a man in his 60s with pancreatic cancer. This material consisted of peripheral blood, taken from a patient treated with photon-based radiotherapy. CDR3 DNA: TGTGCCAGCAGCTTAGATCGTTGGAAGATGGACTATGGCTACACCTTC. Residues: CASSLDRWKMDYGYTF.